This TCR beta chain was recorded in a study of blood T cell repertoires in COVID-19 (dated by TCRdb to 2020 to 2022). Background for the entire study: Samples from collaborators originated in the United States, Italy and Spain and spanned both the acute and convalescent phases of COVID-19. The material from the prospective study consisted of cDNA or gDNA derived from T cells, B-cell-depleted T cells, or PBMCs. Subjects who had been exposed to COVID-19, were actively infected with it, or had recovered from it provided the deeply sampled blood TCRbeta repertoires that made up the dataset. The repertoires were released in a freely available public database meant as a resource for research on the immune response to SARS-CoV-2. Samples came from the ongoing ImmuneRACE study (first 160 participants) plus 1,254 subjects from 6 global collaborators. Sample metadata almost always included a de-identified subject ID, COVID-19 status, age in years and sex. Where available, HLA class I and class II types were obtained from metadata supplied by the sample provider rather than from assay-based typing.

TCRbeta CDR3 regions were amplified from genomic DNA using the immunoSEQ Assay, a bias-controlled multiplex PCR. In the original analysis: The number of nucleated cells in each sample was estimated from the amplification of reference gene primers within the assay. To quantify the absolute abundance of each unique TCRbeta CDR3 rearrangement, sequence reads were collapsed and filtered. For each sample, productive Simpson clonality was calculated by taking the square root of Simpson's diversity index across productive rearrangements. Drawn from immuneACCESS, this table holds only the in-frame rearrangements with V and J called that TCRdb kept. Clones are partly lost; checked studies trace under half to an unresolved V gene and leave the rest unexplained. V and J calls and clone size are as listed in that table; D and trimming were resolved from the DNA. Present in this sample are around 30,000 clones, 85% to 90% of which were seen just once. Jointly, the top ten make up 12% of the sample.

Each collaborating institution followed its own protocols to collect whole blood in K2EDTA tubes. Collaborator samples were shipped for TCRbeta analysis as frozen whole blood, isolated PBMCs, or DNA extracted from either sample type. Per the germline V gene, KGHDR is the CDR1 and SFDVKD is the CDR2. Inclusive of the bounding cysteine and phenylalanine, the CDR3 is 17 residues long. Only the CDR3 portion is preserved as DNA: 51 bases, with reading frame beginning at the first base. From V the trimming removes 0 bases and from J it removes 1 base, while the gene matches leave 5 bases of the junction unaccounted for. This clone was picked up one time. Its antigen target is currently unknown. Base qualities are not at hand, and no much larger clone is one base apart. The research as a whole found: Clinical and demographic metadata were provided uncurated, with the amount varying by source and participant.

Source material: peripheral blood. This receptor was taken from a human donor in a cohort sampled during active COVID-19. The donor label of this sample is uncertain. Recombination connected TRBV24-1 to TRBJ2-3, with 8 central nucleotides matching TRBD1. The CDR3 reads as follows: CATSDLGRGRGTDTQYF. The DNA is TGTGCCACCAGTGATTTGGGCAGGGGGCGCGGCACAGATACGCAGTATTTT.